Each of the 30 T cell receptor beta chains below was sequenced from the same sample in a study of metastatic and nonmetastatic thyroid tumors. No patient received treatment before thyroid surgery. With MiXCR, TCRdb reprocessed the PCR reads. This table has some 15,000 clones, more than 3% appearing once. Sequencing was done on a sample of tumor tissue. Receptors were obtained from a female donor with papillary thyroid cancer or a benign thyroid nodule (not recorded which). Some clones in this sample may be carry-over from other donors' samples.

The chain employs TRBV20-1 and TRBJ1-2; no firm D call. Germline values: CDR1 DFQATT, CDR2 SNEGSKA (reference sequence). CDR3 length equals 10 residues. The germline V and J ends were trimmed by 3 bases and 8 bases, with 7 bases remaining between them. In DNA, the CDR3 is TGCAGTGCTAGTGACGGAGGCTACACCTTC. Encoded protein: CSASDGGYTF.

V gene TRBV6-2 or TRBV6-3 combines with J gene TRBJ1-2; possible D gene TRBD1, 6 bases. V dropped 3 bases and J dropped 4 bases, with 15 bases sitting between them. Per the germline V gene, CDR1 is MNHEY and CDR2 is SVGEGT. The CDR3 covers 15 residues. The CDR3 sequence: CASSYSRGFSYGYTF. Here the CDR3 DNA reads TGTGCCAGCAGTTATTCTAGGGGGTTCAGCTATGGCTACACCTTC.

There are a few counts of this clone. The genes are TRBV15 and TRBJ2-7, with unresolved D. CDR3 size: 13 residues. V was trimmed by 0 bases and J by 10 bases, leaving 13 bases between them. Germline loops: CDR1 LNHNV, CDR2 YYDKDF (reference sequence). The CDR3 DNA follows: TGTGCCACCAGCAGAGATCCAGAATCACCACAGTACTTC. As protein: CATSRDPESPQYF.

The gene calls are TRBV12-3 or TRBV12-4 and TRBJ1-2; D unresolved. V lost 6 bases and J 7 bases, leaving 12 bases between the germline ends. CDR3 length: 12 residues. CDR3 residues: CASSAIMGGYTF. DNA for the CDR3: TGTGCCAGCAGCGCAATTATGGGTGGCTACACCTTC.

The rearrangement uses TRBV27 and TRBJ2-3; no clear D. Germline CDR1 and CDR2: MNHEY and SMNVEV (reference sequence). V lost 3 bases and J 6 bases, leaving 7 bases between the germline ends. CDR3 length equals 12 residues. The CDR3, as DNA: TGTGCCAGCAGTTTCGGAGCGGATACGCAGTATTTT. This codes for CASSFGADTQYF.

This clone was picked up a small number of times. The chain carries TRBV6-1 and TRBJ1-2; a possible D gene is TRBD1 (6 bases). CDR3 size: 15 residues. CDR1 and CDR2 from the germline V gene are MNHNS and SASEGT. Trimming shortened V by 5 bases and J by 6 bases, and 19 bases separated the two germline ends. The CDR3 DNA reads TGTGCCAGCAGTATGCCGGACAGTATTTATGATGGCTACACCTTC. Its translation: CASSMPDSIYDGYTF.

This clone was observed a handful of times. The chain couples TRBV7-8 to TRBJ2-3, with 7 nucleotides matching TRBD2. Germline CDR1 SGHVS, CDR2 FQNEAQ. V lost 0 bases to trimming and J lost 0 bases; unmatched junction nucleotides: 3. The CDR3 contains 16 residues. The CDR3 is CASSLAWRGSTDTQYF. The CDR3 DNA reads as TGTGCCAGCAGCTTAGCGTGGCGGGGGAGCACAGATACGCAGTATTTT.

This clone was seen more than once but under ten times. The CDR3 sequence is CASSTRADTQYF. CDR3 in DNA: TGTGCCAGCAGTACCCGGGCAGATACGCAGTATTTT. The chain recombines TRBV2 with TRBJ2-3; D gene uncertain. V lost 5 bases to trimming and J lost 4 bases, with 7 bases between them. This CDR3 contains 12 residues. Looked up from germline, CDR1 is SNHLY and CDR2 is FYNNEI.

The chain couples TRBV6-1 to TRBJ1-6; D uncertain. The CDR3 extends over 13 amino acids. Per the germline V gene, CDR1 is MNHNS and CDR2 is SASEGT. Trimming left V 8 bases short and J 7 bases short, with 12 bases between. For the CDR3, the DNA is TGTGCCAGCGCAGGAGCGTGGAATTCACCCCTCCACTTT. Translation gives CASAGAWNSPLHF.

This clone was detected only a few times. The V call is TRBV6-5, the J call TRBJ1-4, with D possibly being TRBD1 (5 bases). From germline, CDR1 is MNHEY and CDR2 SVGAGI. V lost 3 bases and J lost 5, with 7 bases in between. The CDR3 consists of 13 residues. In DNA, the CDR3 is TGTGCCAGCAGTTATCGGGACAATGAAAAACTGTTTTTT. Translation: CASSYRDNEKLFF.

This clone was seen a few times. The V gene is TRBV11-2, the J gene TRBJ2-7; 8 positions match TRBD1. From germline, CDR1 is SGHAT and CDR2 FQNNGV. The CDR3 runs 13 residues. Germline trimming cut 5 bases from V and 8 bases from J; bases unmatched to any gene: 8. The CDR3 DNA is TGTGCCAGCAGCCAAGGGACAGGTGGAAAGCAGTACTTC. Its translation is CASSQGTGGKQYF. The full variable domain, rest sourced from reference TRBV11-2 and TRBJ2-7, is EAGVAQSPRYKIIEKRQSVAFWCNPISGHATLYWYQQILGQGPKLLIQFQNNGVVDDSQLPKDRFSAERLKGVDSTLKIQPAKLEDSAVYLCASSQGTGGKQYFGPGTRLTVT.

J is TRBJ2-2 and V is TRBV6-9, with D perhaps matching TRBD2 (6 bases). In germline, CDR1 is MNHGY, CDR2 SVAAGI. Between the trimmed V and J ends, which lost 3 bases and 2 bases, there was a span of 13 bases. CDR3 length: 16 amino acids. The CDR3 region has the DNA TGTGCCAGCAGTTACGTGTCTAGCGCCAACACCGGGGAGCTGTTTTTT. It encodes CASSYVSSANTGELFF.

This chain joins TRBV28 and TRBJ1-2, with 7 positions matching TRBD1. Trimming removed 5 bases from V and 5 bases from J; junction bases left unmatched: 2. Germline V gene lookup returns CDR1 MDHEN and CDR2 SYDVKM. The CDR3 extends over 12 amino acids. Written as DNA, the CDR3 is TGTGCCAGCAGTCTGACAGGGTATGGCTACACCTTC. This codes for CASSLTGYGYTF.

This clone was seen a handful of times. V and J are TRBV27 and TRBJ2-2, with D tentatively TRBD1 (5 bases). The CDR3 contains 15 residues. Trimming pared 5 bases from V and 7 bases from J, leaving 17 bases between. Germline V gene data show CDR1 as MNHEY and CDR2 as SMNVEV (reference sequence). CDR3 sequence (DNA): TGTGCCAGCAGTCCCAGACAGAGTACGAGCGGGGAGCTGTTTTTT. This gives the protein CASSPRQSTSGELFF.

This clone was seen a few times. This chain links TRBV12-3 or TRBV12-4 with TRBJ1-2; 9 bases line up with TRBD1. The CDR3 consists of 13 residues. With 3 bases clipped from V and 8 bases from J, the junction kept 4 bases outside the gene matches. CDR3: CASSFGQGMGYTF. The CDR3 bases are TGTGCCAGCAGTTTTGGACAGGGGATGGGCTACACCTTC.

This clone was detected a few times. The rearrangement joins TRBV24-1 to TRBJ2-7; 9 nucleotides match TRBD1. The V gene's germline CDR1 is KGHDR and CDR2 SFDVKD. With V trimmed by 9 bases and J by 6 bases, 2 bases remained unmatched. The CDR3 runs 11 residues. The CDR3 loop is CATRDRVEQYF. The CDR3 region has the DNA TGTGCCACCCGGGACAGGGTCGAGCAGTACTTC.

The sample holds a few counts of this clone. The V gene is TRBV6-2 or TRBV6-3, the J gene TRBJ2-2; TRBD1 aligns across 9 bases. Germline assignment: CDR1 MNHEY and CDR2 SVGEGT. The CDR3 contains 15 residues. Trimming took 8 bases from V and 6 from J; bases not matched to a gene: 10. The CDR3: CASGGTGRFSGELFF. For the CDR3, the DNA is TGTGCCAGCGGGGGGACAGGGAGGTTTTCCGGGGAGCTGTTTTTT.

V usage is TRBV20-1 and J usage is TRBJ2-5, with 9 bases identical to TRBD1. After removal of 6 bases from V and 6 bases from J, the junction contained 14 bases not matched to a gene. The germline V gene encodes CDR1 DFQATT and CDR2 SNEGSKA (reference sequence). The CDR3 spans 15 residues. The CDR3 bases are TGCAGTGCCACCCCCGACCCGGGACAGGGAAAGACCCAGTACTTC. As protein: CSATPDPGQGKTQYF.

This clone was observed a few times. The chain joins TRBV7-3 to TRBJ1-1; D gene unclear. The germline V gene encodes CDR1 SGHTA and CDR2 FQGTGA. Trimming left V 1 base short and J 0 bases short, with 9 bases between. The CDR3 totals 15 residues. CDR3 nucleotides: TGTGCCAGCAGCTTAAGTCCGGCAATGAACACTGAAGCTTTCTTT. As protein: CASSLSPAMNTEAFF.

This clone was counted only a few times. DNA for the CDR3: TGTGCCAGCAGTTTACCGGGCGCCACTGCCTACAATGAGCAGTTCTTC. As protein: CASSLPGATAYNEQFF. The chain combines TRBV12-3 or TRBV12-4 with TRBJ2-1; no clear D gene. Trimming stripped 2 bases from V and 2 bases from J, with 13 bases between. The CDR3 is 16 residues long.

In its sample, this clone was seen a few times. The genes are TRBV30 and TRBJ1-2; the D is unclear. The V gene lost 4 bases and the J gene lost 8 bases, with 17 bases spanning the gap. Germline V gives CDR1 GTSNPN, CDR2 SVGIG (reference sequence). This CDR3 has 13 residues. The DNA for the CDR3 is TGTGCCTGGACAACAAACCCCCAGCGGGGCTACACCTTC. Its protein is CAWTTNPQRGYTF.

At least ten counts were recorded for this clone. The J gene is TRBJ2-3, the V gene TRBV20-1; a weak D match, TRBD1 (6 bases). V lost 3 bases, J lost 6 bases, and 19 bases lay in between. The CDR3 spans 15 residues. Germline V lookup: CDR1 DFQATT, CDR2 SNEGSKA (reference sequence). CDR3 nucleotides: TGCAGTGCTAGTTTTCAGGCAGGGGAAGGGGATACGCAGTATTTT. It codes for CSASFQAGEGDTQYF.

This clone occurred a few times. V and J are TRBV6-1 and TRBJ1-3, with D unresolved. V was trimmed by 5 bases and J by 2 bases, leaving 10 bases between them. The CDR3 is 14 amino acids. The germline gives CDR1 MNHNS, CDR2 SASEGT. CDR3 loop: CASSRTTPGNTIYF. In DNA form, the CDR3 reads TGTGCCAGCAGTAGAACGACCCCTGGAAACACCATATATTTT.

This clone has just a few counts. V is TRBV6-1 and J is TRBJ1-4, with TRBD1 as a possible D gene (6 bases). Germline values: CDR1 MNHNS, CDR2 SASEGT. Trimming took 0 bases from V and 7 from J, leaving 15 bases between them. CDR3 length: 16 amino acids. The chain's CDR3 is CASSEAGNREFEKLFF. The DNA for the CDR3 is TGTGCCAGCAGTGAAGCCGGGAACAGGGAATTTGAAAAACTGTTTTTT.

The sample holds a few counts of this clone. Written as DNA, the CDR3 is TGCAGTGCTTCCCTGCGAGCTGATGGCTACACCTTC. It translates to CSASLRADGYTF. V usage is TRBV20-1 and J usage is TRBJ1-2; D remains ambiguous. Per the germline V gene, CDR1 is DFQATT and CDR2 is SNEGSKA (reference sequence). V was trimmed by 5 bases and J by 6 bases, leaving 13 bases between them. This CDR3 has 12 amino acids.

J is TRBJ2-6 and V is TRBV19; D might be TRBD2 (6 bases). The CDR3 is made up of 15 amino acids. V lost 3 bases and J lost 1, with 7 bases in between. Germline V gene data show CDR1 as LNHDA and CDR2 as SQIVND (reference sequence). CDR3: CASSIGGSGANVLTF. The CDR3 DNA reads as TGTGCCAGTAGTATTGGGGGGTCTGGGGCCAACGTCCTGACTTTC.

The chain couples TRBV12-3 or TRBV12-4 to TRBJ1-2; no definite D call. Trimming took off 6 bases at V and 5 bases at J, with 19 bases between the two ends. There are 15 residues in the CDR3. The CDR3 protein is CASSPLYYVAYGYTF. The CDR3, as DNA: TGTGCCAGCAGCCCCCTTTACTATGTGGCATATGGCTACACCTTC.

The chain couples TRBV6-2 or TRBV6-3 to TRBJ2-7; possible D gene TRBD2, 5 bases. The CDR3 has 11 residues. V was clipped by 5 bases and J by 6 bases, with 8 bases between them. In germline, CDR1 is MNHEY, CDR2 SVGEGT. The CDR3 here is CASSDGVEQYF. CDR3 bases: TGTGCCAGCAGTGACGGGGTCGAGCAGTACTTC.

This clone has only a few counts. The chain uses TRBV11-3 and TRBJ1-6, with TRBD1 as a possible D gene (6 bases). Germline V gene sequence: CDR1 SGHNT, CDR2 YENEEA. The CDR3 spans 14 residues. V was clipped by 5 bases and J by 8 bases, with 13 bases between them. The CDR3 DNA reads as TGTGCCAGCAGCCCTGACAGGCTAGATTCACCCCTCCACTTT. Its translation: CASSPDRLDSPLHF.

In its sample, this clone was seen a few times. The V call is TRBV24-1, the J call TRBJ2-3, with D perhaps matching TRBD2 (5 bases). V lost 0 bases, J lost 1 base, and 10 bases lay in between. The CDR3 extends over 16 amino acids. Germline values: CDR1 KGHDR, CDR2 SFDVKD. The CDR3 sequence: CATSDLPGRGTDTQYF. The CDR3 DNA sequence: TGTGCCACCAGTGATTTGCCGGGAAGGGGCACAGATACGCAGTATTTT.